The 7 T cell receptor beta chains reported below all come from one sample, sequenced in a study of cytomegalovirus exposure and HLA in healthy donors. Primers: 60 Vbeta forward and 13 Jbeta reverse. Repertoires were generated with immunoSEQ multiplex PCR, while TCRdb's copy carries only in-frame clones and drops some. The data contain around 100,000 clones, around 84% of them singletons. The material sequenced was PBMCs. These receptors all come from a man aged 30-40 years in good health and CMV-seropositive.

This clone was seen a single time. The chain uses TRBV7-9 and TRBJ2-7; D is ambiguous. CDR1 and CDR2 from the germline V gene are SEHNR and FQNEAQ (reference sequence). V was shortened by 5 bases and J by 3 bases, with 11 bases between the two germline ends. CDR3 length equals 13 residues. In nucleotides, the CDR3 is TGTGCCAGCAGCCTTGAACGGAACTACGAGCAGTACGTC. Protein: CASSLERNYEQYV.

The gene calls are TRBV30 and TRBJ1-1; a weak D match, TRBD1 (5 bases). The CDR3 consists of 11 residues. Looked up from germline, CDR1 is GTSNPN and CDR2 is SVGIG (reference sequence). V was pared by 5 bases and J by 3 bases, with 7 bases between. The CDR3 nucleotides read TGTGCCTGGGGGGGGGACACTGAAGCTTTCTTT. Translated, it gives CAWGGDTEAFF.

This rearrangement joins TRBV5-1 to TRBJ2-3; D is possibly TRBD2 (5 bases). The V end lost 0 bases, the J end lost 5 bases, and 13 bases lay between the germline ends. The CDR3 covers 15 residues. Germline CDR1 is SGHRS and CDR2 is YFSETQ. The CDR3 reads CASSLGVEVRDTQYF. CDR3 DNA sequence: TGCGCCAGCAGCTTGGGAGTGGAGGTGAGAGATACGCAGTATTTT. The complete variable domain, with remaining parts taken from reference TRBV5-1 and TRBJ2-3, reads KAGVTQTPRYLIKTRGQQVTLSCSPISGHRSVSWYQQTPGQGLQFLFEYFSETQRNKGNFPGRFSGRQFSNSRSEMNVSTLELGDSALYLCASSLGVEVRDTQYFGPGTRLTVL.

This chain connects TRBV11-2 to TRBJ2-2; a possible D gene is TRBD1 (5 bases). The CDR3 is 15 amino acids. V was pared by 4 bases and J by 5 bases, with 14 bases between. Germline-derived CDR1 and CDR2 are SGHAT and FQNNGV. Here the CDR3 reads CASSSVTVVTGELFF. The CDR3 coding sequence is TGTGCCAGCAGCTCTGTGACAGTTGTTACCGGGGAGCTGTTTTTT.

The chain is built from TRBV5-1 and TRBJ1-4; D ambiguous. Germline loops: CDR1 SGHRS, CDR2 YFSETQ. The CDR3 spans 13 residues. Trimming took 5 bases from V and 5 from J, leaving 10 bases between them. The CDR3 DNA sequence: TGCGCCAGCAGACTTACCCTCAATGAAAAACTGTTTTTT. Protein: CASRLTLNEKLFF.

The chain recombines TRBV6-5 with TRBJ1-2, with 10 bases identical to TRBD1. The CDR3 loop spans 15 amino acids. J lost 7 bases, V lost 10 bases, and 15 bases had no gene match. The germline CDR1 and CDR2 sequences are MNHEY and SVGAGI. The CDR3: CATRGDRQGAFGYTF. For the CDR3, the DNA is TGTGCCACCAGGGGGGACCGACAGGGGGCTTTTGGCTACACCTTC.

The chain uses TRBV10-1 and TRBJ1-2; D unclear. Trimming stripped 5 bases from V and 5 bases from J, with 6 bases between. The CDR3 has 11 residues. Germline assignment: CDR1 WNHNN and CDR2 SYGVQD (reference sequence). CDR3 amino acids: CASSPGYGYTF. The CDR3 DNA follows: TGCGCCAGCAGTCCGGGTTATGGCTACACCTTC.